A single T cell receptor beta chain is shown here with its context. What this receptor recognizes is not known. Per-base qualities were not stored, and no clone one base away is much larger. TCRbeta CDR3 regions were amplified from genomic DNA by means of the immunoSEQ Assay, a bias-controlled multiplex PCR. Regarding the original processing steps: Nucleated cell counts per sample were estimated from amplification of reference gene primers within the assay. To quantify the absolute abundance of each unique TCRbeta CDR3 rearrangement, sequence reads were collapsed and filtered. For each sample, productive Simpson clonality was calculated by taking the square root of Simpson's diversity index across productive rearrangements. The clones in this table, taken by TCRdb from immuneACCESS, are in-frame only. Not every clone is retained; where verified, under half of the shortfall comes from an unresolved V gene, and the cause of the rest is unknown. The D gene and trimming were derived from the DNA, and the V and J assignments and clone size from that table. The sample contains a few hundred thousand clones, 85% to 90% of them found a single time. The top ten clonotypes cover roughly 1.1% of the sample.

Counted from cysteine to phenylalanine, this CDR3 has 15 amino acids. The entry retains the CDR3 DNA only, 45 bases that are in frame from base 1. V is pruned by 3 bases and J by 5 bases, leaving 6 bases of the junction without a gene match. The germline V gene specifies SGHDT as CDR1 and YYEEEE as CDR2. The data originate from a study of blood T cell repertoires in COVID-19 (dated by TCRdb to the early 2020s). In the study overall: Samples covering the acute and convalescent phases of COVID-19 were provided by collaborators in the United States, Italy and Spain. The prospective study material was composed of cDNA or gDNA derived from T cells, B-cell-depleted T cells, or PBMCs. The dataset comprised deeply sampled blood TCRbeta repertoires from subjects exposed to, actively infected with, or recovered from COVID-19. The repertoires were released in a freely available public database meant as a resource for research on the immune response to SARS-CoV-2. Samples were obtained from the ongoing ImmuneRACE study (first 160 participants) and from 1,254 subjects provided by 6 global collaborators. The sample metadata nearly always contained a de-identified subject ID, COVID-19 status, age in years and sex. HLA class I and class II types, where available, came from metadata supplied by the sample provider rather than from assay-based typing.

Enrolling through a virtual design, the prospective study's participants ranged in age from roughly 18 to 90 years and lived across roughly 23 United States geographic areas. In the prospective study, cohorts were assigned on the basis of participant-reported clinical history obtained from a screening survey and a study questionnaire. ImmuneRACE Cohort 3 recovered participants were defined by two consecutive negative NP/OP PCR tests, healthcare professional clearance, or symptom resolution. In the prospective study, whole blood, serum and a nasopharyngeal or oropharyngeal swab were collected from each participant by mobile phlebotomists. Prospective study participants could optionally give additional blood draws and questionnaires over an approximately two-month period. Before DNA extraction, prospective study blood samples were shipped either frozen or at room temperature. The paper's findings and limits, for the study overall: The amount of clinical and demographic metadata varied by source and participant and was provided uncurated.

This clonotype originated in a young man who had recovered from COVID-19. Recombination joined TRBV5-6 with TRBJ1-5, with TRBD1 identical over 9 junction bases. Sequencing used PBMCs or T cells enriched from blood (not recorded which). The CDR3 region reads CASSYNRGLDQPQHF. The nucleotide sequence is given as TGTGCCAGCAGCTATAACAGGGGGCTGGATCAGCCCCAGCATTTT.